This T cell receptor (beta chain) was sequenced for a study of blood T cell repertoires in COVID-19. Participants spanned ages about 18 to 90 years and resided in some 22 US areas. Participant reports of clinical history set cohort assignment. In the authors' workflow: The authors estimated nucleated cell counts from reference gene primer amplification. This table comes from immunoSEQ multiplex PCR, and its TCRdb copy is limited to in-frame clones, with some not included. From that table come the V and J calls and clone size; the DNA was used to work out D and trimming. The sample lists some 350,000 clones; about 90% were seen once. The junction had 3 bases not matched to a gene; V was cut back by 4 bases and J by 2 bases. The germline CDR1 and CDR2 sequences are SGHNT and YYREEE (reference sequence). The CDR3 spans 14 residues.

Sequences were obtained from PBMCs or T cells enriched from blood (not recorded which). J is TRBJ1-5 and V is TRBV5-4, with 7 bases that match TRBD1. This TCR came from a man between 25 and 39 years old who had recovered from COVID-19. DNA for the CDR3: TGTGCCAGCAGCAAAGACAGGGGCAATCAGCCCCAGCATTTT. Amino acids: CASSKDRGNQPQHF.